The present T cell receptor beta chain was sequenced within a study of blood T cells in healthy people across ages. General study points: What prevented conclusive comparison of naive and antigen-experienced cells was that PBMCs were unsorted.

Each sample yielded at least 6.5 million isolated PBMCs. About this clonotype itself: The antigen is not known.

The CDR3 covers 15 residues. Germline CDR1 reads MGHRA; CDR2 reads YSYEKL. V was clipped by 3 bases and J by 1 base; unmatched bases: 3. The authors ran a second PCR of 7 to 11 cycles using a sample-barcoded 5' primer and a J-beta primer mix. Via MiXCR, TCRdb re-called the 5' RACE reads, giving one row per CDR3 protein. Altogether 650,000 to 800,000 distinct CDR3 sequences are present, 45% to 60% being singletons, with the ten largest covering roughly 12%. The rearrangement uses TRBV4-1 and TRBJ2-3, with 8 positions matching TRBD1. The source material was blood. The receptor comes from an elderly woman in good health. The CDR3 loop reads CASSHPGQGTDTQYF. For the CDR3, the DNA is TGCGCCAGCAGCCACCCGGGACAGGGCACAGATACGCAGTATTTT.